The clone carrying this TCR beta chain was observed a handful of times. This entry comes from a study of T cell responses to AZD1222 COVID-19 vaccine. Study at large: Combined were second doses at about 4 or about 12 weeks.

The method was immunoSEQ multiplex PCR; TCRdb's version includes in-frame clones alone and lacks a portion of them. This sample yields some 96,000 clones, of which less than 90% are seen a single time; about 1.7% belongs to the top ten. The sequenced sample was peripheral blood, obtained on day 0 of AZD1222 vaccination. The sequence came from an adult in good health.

The CDR3 spells CASSLGQGLNRGELFF. Written as DNA, the CDR3 is TGTGCCAGCAGCTTAGGACAGGGCCTGAACAGGGGGGAGCTGTTTTTT. The rearrangement joins TRBV7-3 to TRBJ2-2; 8 nucleotides match TRBD1. The V gene end was trimmed by 2 bases and the J gene end by 8 bases; junction bases not matched to a gene: 10. Germline V CDR1 and CDR2: SGHTA, FQGTGA. This CDR3 has 16 residues.